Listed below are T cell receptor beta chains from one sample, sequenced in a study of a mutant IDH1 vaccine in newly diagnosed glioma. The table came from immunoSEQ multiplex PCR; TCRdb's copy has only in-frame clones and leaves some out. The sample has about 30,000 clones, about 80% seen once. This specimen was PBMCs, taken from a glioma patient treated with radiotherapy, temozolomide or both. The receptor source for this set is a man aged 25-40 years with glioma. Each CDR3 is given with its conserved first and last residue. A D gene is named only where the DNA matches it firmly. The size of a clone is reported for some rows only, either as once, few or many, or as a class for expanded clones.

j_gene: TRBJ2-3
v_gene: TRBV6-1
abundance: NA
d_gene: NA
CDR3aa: CASRGSTDTQYF
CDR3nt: TGTGCCAGCAGAGGGAGCACAGATACGCAGTATTTT

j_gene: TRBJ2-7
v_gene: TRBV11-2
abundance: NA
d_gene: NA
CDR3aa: CASSLERAEPYSYEQYF
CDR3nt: TGTGCCAGCAGCTTAGAACGGGCAGAGCCCTACTCCTACGAGCAGTACTTC

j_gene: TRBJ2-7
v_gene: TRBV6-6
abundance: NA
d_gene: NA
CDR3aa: CASSYARLSYEQYF
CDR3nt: TGTGCCAGCAGTTACGCCCGTCTTAGCTACGAGCAGTACTTC

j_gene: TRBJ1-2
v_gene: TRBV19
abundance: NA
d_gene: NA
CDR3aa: CASSAARYGYTF
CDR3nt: TGTGCCAGTAGTGCAGCCCGCTATGGCTACACCTTC

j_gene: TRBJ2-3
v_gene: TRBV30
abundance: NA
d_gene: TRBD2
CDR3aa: CAWSTKGPSGTDTQYF
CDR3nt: TGTGCCTGGAGTACAAAGGGTCCTAGCGGAACAGATACGCAGTATTTT

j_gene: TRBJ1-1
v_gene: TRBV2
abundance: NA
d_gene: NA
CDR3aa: CASTIARAGTEAFF
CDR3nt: TGTGCCAGCACCATCGCCAGGGCGGGCACTGAAGCTTTCTTT

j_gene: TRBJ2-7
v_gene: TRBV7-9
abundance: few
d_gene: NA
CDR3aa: CASLGKTNPIRDSYEQYF
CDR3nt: TGTGCCAGCTTAGGTAAGACTAACCCTATTAGGGACTCCTACGAGCAGTACTTC

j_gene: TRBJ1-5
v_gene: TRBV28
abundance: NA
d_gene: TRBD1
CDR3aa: CASSLTGGGGPQHF
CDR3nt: TGTGCCAGCAGTTTAACAGGGGGTGGAGGGCCCCAGCATTTT

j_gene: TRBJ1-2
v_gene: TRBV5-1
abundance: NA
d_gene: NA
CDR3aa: CASSSTTALPYGYTF
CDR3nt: TGCGCCAGCAGCTCCACGACAGCCCTTCCTTATGGCTACACCTTC

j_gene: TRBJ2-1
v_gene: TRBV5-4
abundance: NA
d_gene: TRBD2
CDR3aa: CASSSVAGVYNEQFF
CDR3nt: TGTGCCAGCAGCTCCGTAGCGGGCGTGTACAATGAGCAGTTCTTC

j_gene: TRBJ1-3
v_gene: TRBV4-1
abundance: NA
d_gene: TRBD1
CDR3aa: CASSQQDRAGNTIYF
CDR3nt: TGCGCCAGCAGCCAACAAGACAGGGCTGGAAACACCATATATTTT

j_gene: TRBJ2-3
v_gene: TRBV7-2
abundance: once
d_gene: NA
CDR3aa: CASSVKDTQYF
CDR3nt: TGTGCCAGCAGTGTGAAGGATACGCAGTATTTT

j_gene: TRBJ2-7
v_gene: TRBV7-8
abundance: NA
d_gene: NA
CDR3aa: CASSLQAAYEQYF
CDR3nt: TGTGCCAGCAGCTTACAGGCGGCCTACGAGCAGTACTTC

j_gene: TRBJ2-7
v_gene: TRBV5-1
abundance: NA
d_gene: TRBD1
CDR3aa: CASSFRDRVYEQYF
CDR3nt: TGCGCCAGCAGCTTCCGGGACAGGGTCTACGAGCAGTACTTC

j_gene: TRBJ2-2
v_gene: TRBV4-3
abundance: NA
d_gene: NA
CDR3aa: CASSQGISGSDTGELFF
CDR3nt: TGCGCCAGCAGCCAAGGTATTTCAGGGTCGGACACCGGGGAGCTGTTTTTT

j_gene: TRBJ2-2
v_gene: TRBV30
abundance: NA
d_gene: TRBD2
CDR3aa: CAWKRGLADPGELFF
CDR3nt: TGTGCCTGGAAGCGGGGCTTAGCAGACCCCGGGGAGCTGTTTTTT

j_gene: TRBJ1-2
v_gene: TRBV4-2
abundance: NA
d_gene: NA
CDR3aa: CASSQVDKDGYTF
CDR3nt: TGTGCCAGCAGCCAAGTCGACAAGGACGGCTACACCTTC

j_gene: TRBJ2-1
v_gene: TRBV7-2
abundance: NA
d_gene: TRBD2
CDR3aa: CASSLVGGGEQFF
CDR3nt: TGTGCCAGCAGCTTAGTGGGCGGGGGTGAGCAGTTCTTC

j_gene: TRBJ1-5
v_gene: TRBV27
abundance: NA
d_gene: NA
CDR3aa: CASSLSFSSNQPQHF
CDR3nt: TGTGCCAGCAGTTTATCTTTCAGTAGCAATCAGCCCCAGCATTTT

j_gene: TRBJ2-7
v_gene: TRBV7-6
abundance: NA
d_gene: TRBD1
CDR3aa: CASSPGTGEEQYF
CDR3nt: TGTGCCAGCAGTCCCGGGACAGGGGAAGAGCAGTACTTC

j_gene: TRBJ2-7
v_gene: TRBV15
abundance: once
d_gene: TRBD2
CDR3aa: CATSRGGGGSYEQYF
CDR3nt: TGTGCCACCAGCAGAGGTGGGGGGGGCTCCTACGAGCAGTACTTC

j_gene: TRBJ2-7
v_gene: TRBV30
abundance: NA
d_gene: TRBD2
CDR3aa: CAWSRGLAGGPNLPYEQYF
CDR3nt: TGTGCCTGGAGTAGGGGGCTAGCGGGAGGGCCCAATCTCCCCTACGAGCAGTACTTC

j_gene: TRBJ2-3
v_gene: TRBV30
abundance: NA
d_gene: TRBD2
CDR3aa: CAWSVGDYTDTQYF
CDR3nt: TGTGCCTGGAGTGTGGGGGACTACACAGATACGCAGTATTTT

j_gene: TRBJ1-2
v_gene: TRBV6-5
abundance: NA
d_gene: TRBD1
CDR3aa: CASRWGGTEEGYTF
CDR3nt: TGTGCCAGCAGGTGGGGTGGGACAGAGGAAGGCTACACCTTC

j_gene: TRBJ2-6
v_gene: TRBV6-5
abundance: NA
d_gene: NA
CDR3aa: CASSYRGSGANVLTF
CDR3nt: TGTGCCAGCAGTTACAGGGGGTCTGGGGCCAACGTCCTGACTTTC

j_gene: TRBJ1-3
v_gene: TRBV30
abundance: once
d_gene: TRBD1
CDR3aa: CAWTRGDRAGNTIYF
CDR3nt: TGTGCCTGGACCCGTGGTGACAGGGCAGGAAACACCATATATTTT

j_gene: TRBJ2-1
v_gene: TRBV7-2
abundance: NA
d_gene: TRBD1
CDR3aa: CASSLVQGDPYNEQFF
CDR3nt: TGTGCCAGCAGCTTAGTACAGGGGGACCCCTACAATGAGCAGTTCTTC

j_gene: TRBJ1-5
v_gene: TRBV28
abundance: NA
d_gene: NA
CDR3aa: CASNLQGKGEDQPQHF
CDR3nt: TGTGCCAGCAATCTTCAGGGAAAGGGCGAGGATCAGCCCCAGCATTTT

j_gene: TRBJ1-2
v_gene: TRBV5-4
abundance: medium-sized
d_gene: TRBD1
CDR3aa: CASSSFPGQGSDYGYTF
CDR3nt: TGTGCCAGCAGCTCCTTCCCGGGACAGGGGTCGGACTATGGCTACACCTTC

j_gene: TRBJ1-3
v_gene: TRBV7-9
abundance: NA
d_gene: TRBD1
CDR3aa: CASSLRTGRSGNTIYF
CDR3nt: TGTGCCAGCAGCTTAAGGACAGGTCGTTCTGGAAACACCATATATTTT

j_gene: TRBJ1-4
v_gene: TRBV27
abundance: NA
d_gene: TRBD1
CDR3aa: CASSGTGDEKLFF
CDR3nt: TGTGCCAGCTCCGGGACAGGGGACGAAAAACTGTTTTTT

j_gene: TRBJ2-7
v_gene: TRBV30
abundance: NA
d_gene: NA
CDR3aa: CAWSVPSRERYYEQYF
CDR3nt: TGTGCCTGGAGTGTGCCGAGCCGGGAACGCTATTACGAGCAGTACTTC

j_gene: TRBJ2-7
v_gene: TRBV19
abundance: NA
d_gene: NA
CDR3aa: CASSIYRGGEQYF
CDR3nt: TGTGCCAGTAGTATTTACCGGGGAGGCGAGCAGTACTTC